This T cell receptor (beta chain) was sequenced for a study of T cell responses to AZD1222 COVID-19 vaccine. This CDR3 has 15 amino acids. J was trimmed by 0 bases and V by 5 bases; bases with no gene match: 6. From germline, CDR1 is SGHTA and CDR2 FQGNSA. Repertoires were generated with immunoSEQ multiplex PCR, while TCRdb's copy carries only in-frame clones and drops some. The top ten hold 6% to 8% of the sample, which has approximately 170,000 clones, around 87% seen once. The TCR originated in an adult in good health. The specimen was peripheral blood, collected on day 0 of AZD1222 vaccination. V gene TRBV7-2 combines with J gene TRBJ2-7; 8 positions match TRBD1. The CDR3 region has the DNA TGTGCCAGCAGCGAACAGGGGGGCGGCTCCTACGAGCAGTACTTC. It codes for CASSEQGGGSYEQYF.